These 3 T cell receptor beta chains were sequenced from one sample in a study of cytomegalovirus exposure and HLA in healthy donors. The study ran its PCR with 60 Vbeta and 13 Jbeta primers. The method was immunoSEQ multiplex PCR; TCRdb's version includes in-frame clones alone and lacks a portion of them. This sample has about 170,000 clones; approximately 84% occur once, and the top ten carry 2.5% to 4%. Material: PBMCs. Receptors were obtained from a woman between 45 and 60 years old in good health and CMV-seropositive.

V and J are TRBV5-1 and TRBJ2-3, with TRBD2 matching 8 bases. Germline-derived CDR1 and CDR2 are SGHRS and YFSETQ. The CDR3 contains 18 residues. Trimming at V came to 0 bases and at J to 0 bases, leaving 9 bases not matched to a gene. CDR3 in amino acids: CASSLVGAGGLSTDTQYF. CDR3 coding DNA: TGCGCCAGCAGCTTGGTAGGTGCGGGAGGTCTGAGCACAGATACGCAGTATTTT.

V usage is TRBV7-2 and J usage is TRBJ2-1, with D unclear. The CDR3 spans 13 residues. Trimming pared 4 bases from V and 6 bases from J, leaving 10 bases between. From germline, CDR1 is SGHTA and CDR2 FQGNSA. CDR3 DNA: TGTGCCAGCAGCTCCCTGGCCTTCAATGAGCAGTTCTTC. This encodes CASSSLAFNEQFF.

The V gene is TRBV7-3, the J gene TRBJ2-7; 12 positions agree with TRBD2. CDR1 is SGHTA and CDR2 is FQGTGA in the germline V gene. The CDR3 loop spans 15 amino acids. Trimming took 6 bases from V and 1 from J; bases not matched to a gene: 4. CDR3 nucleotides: TGTGCCAGCAGGTCTGGACTAGCGGGGTCCTACGAGCAGTACTTC. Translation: CASRSGLAGSYEQYF. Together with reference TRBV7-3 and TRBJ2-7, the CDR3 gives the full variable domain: GAGVSQTPSNKVTEKGKYVELRCDPISGHTALYWYRQSLGQGPEFLIYFQGTGAADDSGLPNDRFFAVRPEGSVSTLKIQRTERGDSAVYLCASRSGLAGSYEQYFGPGTRLTVT.